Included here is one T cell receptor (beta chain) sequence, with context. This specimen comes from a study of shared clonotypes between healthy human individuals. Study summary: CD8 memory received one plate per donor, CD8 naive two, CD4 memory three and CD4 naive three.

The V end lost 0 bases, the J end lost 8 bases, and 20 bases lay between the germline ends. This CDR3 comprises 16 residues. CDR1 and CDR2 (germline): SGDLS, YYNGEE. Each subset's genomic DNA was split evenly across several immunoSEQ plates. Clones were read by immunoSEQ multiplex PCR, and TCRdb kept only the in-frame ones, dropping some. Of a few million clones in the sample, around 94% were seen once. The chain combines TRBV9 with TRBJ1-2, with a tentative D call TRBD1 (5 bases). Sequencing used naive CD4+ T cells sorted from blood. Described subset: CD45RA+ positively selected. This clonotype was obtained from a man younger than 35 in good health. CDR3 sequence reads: CASSVGMGGTEKGYTF. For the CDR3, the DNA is TGTGCCAGCAGCGTAGGGATGGGGGGAACTGAAAAGGGCTACACCTTC.